This T cell receptor (beta chain) derives from a study of blood T cells in healthy people across ages. Whole-study findings and limits: Naive CD4+ cells and diversity were both higher in long-lived donors than in aged donors.

The use of a sample-barcoded 5' primer and a J-beta primer mix characterized a second PCR of about 7 to 12 cycles. CDR3-containing paired-end reads numbered at least 2.5 million in each sample. MiXCR, run by TCRdb on the 5' RACE reads, gives a single entry per CDR3 protein. The sample has 1.5 million to 2 million distinct CDR3 sequences; around 36% are singletons. Peripheral blood from each donor was collected in a volume of approximately 9.5 milliliters. CDR1 is SGHTA, CDR2 FQGNSA, per germline. This CDR3 spans 18 amino acids. V was cut by 1 base and J by 6 bases, with 22 bases left in between. Worth noting for this clonotype: Antigen: not known.

The sequence was obtained from a woman aged 30 to 39 in good health. The gene calls are TRBV7-2 and TRBJ2-1; weak D call: TRBD2 (6 bases). The sequenced material came from blood. DNA of the CDR3: TGTGCCAGCAGCTTAGAAGCTGTGTGGAGGGTCGCGGCCAATGAGCAGTTCTTC. Encoded protein: CASSLEAVWRVAANEQFF.